These 14 T cell receptor beta chains were all obtained from the same sample, sequenced in a study of post-analysis software for immune sequencing data. Prepared TCR beta cDNA libraries contained unique molecular identifiers. From the PCR reads, TCRdb called clonotypes with MiXCR, one entry per CDR3 protein. The data contain hundreds of thousands of distinct CDR3 sequences, over 45% of them singletons. No antigen has been identified for these receptors. Study-level points and caveats: In patients, TRBV5-6, TRBV5-1 and TRBV20-1 belonged to four or five TRBV segments found more frequently than in controls.

The specimen sequenced was blood. The source of these receptors is a girl between 2 and 10 years old with multiple sclerosis.

V is TRBV5-1 and J is TRBJ2-5, with 7 bases identical to TRBD1. Germline CDR1 and CDR2: SGHRS and YFSETQ. The CDR3 contains 14 residues. Trimming cost V 4 bases and J 1 base; bases outside gene matches: 4. CDR3 sequence reads: CASSRRTGQETQYF. CDR3 nucleotides: TGCGCCAGCAGCCGACGGACAGGCCAAGAGACCCAGTACTTC.

In this sample, this clonotype turned up a few times. V usage is TRBV20-1 and J usage is TRBJ2-3, with TRBD1 identical over 8 bases. V dropped 0 bases and J dropped 4; count of bases not matched to a gene: 6. The CDR3 runs to 15 residues. Germline CDR1 reads DFQATT; CDR2 reads SNEGSKA (reference sequence). In nucleotides, the CDR3 is TGCAGTGCTAGAGATGGCGGACAGGGATCAGATACGCAGTATTTT. It yields the protein CSARDGGQGSDTQYF.

The chain combines TRBV7-2 with TRBJ2-3; TRBD2 agrees at 7 bases. The CDR3 runs to 19 residues. V lost 5 bases, J lost 4 bases, and 21 bases stayed unmatched. Looked up from germline, CDR1 is SGHTA and CDR2 is FQGNSA. DNA of the CDR3: TGTGCCAGCAGCCAATTTTCGGGAGGTGTTTCACCTGGGGCAGATACGCAGTATTTT. Translating gives CASSQFSGGVSPGADTQYF.

This chain connects TRBV6-5 to TRBJ2-1; no definite D call. Trimming removed 7 bases at V and 9 bases at J, with 16 bases between. Germline-derived CDR1 and CDR2 are MNHEY and SVGAGI. The CDR3 contains 13 residues. The chain's CDR3 is CASNNGHGAEQFF. DNA for the CDR3: TGTGCCAGCAATAACGGGCATGGAGCTGAGCAGTTCTTC.

The chain joins TRBV9 to TRBJ2-3, with TRBD1 identical over 9 bases. The germline CDR1 and CDR2 sequences are SGDLS and YYNGEE. With V trimmed by 2 bases and J by 7 bases, 11 bases remained unmatched. CDR3 length: 16 amino acids. The CDR3 loop is CASSVVGTGIENTQYF. The CDR3 nucleotides are TGTGCCAGCAGCGTCGTGGGGACAGGGATAGAAAATACGCAGTATTTT.

The V and J genes are TRBV20-1 and TRBJ2-2; 10 bases map to TRBD2. Germline CDR1 is DFQATT and CDR2 is SNEGSKA (reference sequence). The CDR3 has 16 amino acids. V lost 2 bases, J lost 6 bases, and 9 bases stayed unmatched. The CDR3 sequence: CSARNPGLATAGELFF. Here the CDR3 DNA reads TGCAGTGCTAGAAACCCGGGACTAGCGACGGCCGGGGAGCTGTTTTTT.

The rearrangement joins TRBV7-2 to TRBJ2-1, with D tentatively TRBD1 (5 bases). Germline V gives CDR1 SGHTA, CDR2 FQGNSA. The CDR3 loop spans 13 amino acids. Trimming took off 1 base at V and 8 bases at J, with 9 bases between the two ends. CDR3 DNA: TGTGCCAGCAGCTTAGTCAGGGTCTATGAGCAGTTCTTC. Its translation: CASSLVRVYEQFF. The full variable domain, rest sourced from reference TRBV7-2 and TRBJ2-1, is GAGVSQSPSNKVTEKGKDVELRCDPISGHTALYWYRQSLGQGLEFLIYFQGNSAPDKSGLPSDRFSAERTGGSVSTLTIQRTQQEDSAVYLCASSLVRVYEQFFGPGTRLTVL.

The J gene is TRBJ2-6, the V gene TRBV5-1; 9 nucleotides agree with TRBD2. Per germline, CDR1 SGHRS and CDR2 YFSETQ. With V trimmed by 5 bases and J by 0 bases, 12 bases remained unmatched. The CDR3 runs to 19 residues. CDR3 residues: CASRWAAREGNSGANVLTF. In nucleotides, the CDR3 is TGCGCCAGCAGGTGGGCAGCGCGGGAGGGGAACTCTGGGGCCAACGTCCTGACTTTC.

The genes are TRBV28 and TRBJ1-1, with TRBD1 matching over 9 bases. From germline, CDR1 is MDHEN and CDR2 SYDVKM. The CDR3 has 15 residues. After removal of 4 bases from V and 6 bases from J, the junction contained 9 bases not matched to a gene. CDR3: CASSWGGQGSAEAFF. In DNA form, the CDR3 reads TGTGCCAGCAGTTGGGGTGGACAGGGGTCCGCTGAAGCTTTCTTT.

This clonotype was recorded once. The chain recombines TRBV6-2 or TRBV6-3 with TRBJ2-7, with D unclear. CDR1 and CDR2 (germline): MNHEY, SVGEGT. V lost 6 bases and J 2 bases, leaving 11 bases between the germline ends. The CDR3 is 13 amino acids. This chain's CDR3 is CASRQEIPYEQYF. In nucleotides, the CDR3 is TGTGCCAGCAGGCAGGAGATCCCCTACGAGCAGTACTTC.

The gene calls are TRBV6-4 and TRBJ2-1; 12 nucleotides line up with TRBD2. The junction had 5 bases not matched to a gene; V was cut back by 3 bases and J by 5 bases. The germline CDR1 and CDR2 sequences are MRHNA and SNTAGT. The CDR3 loop spans 16 amino acids. CDR3 sequence reads: CASSDPTSGRHNEQFF. In nucleotides, the CDR3 is TGTGCCAGCAGTGATCCGACTAGCGGGAGACACAATGAGCAGTTCTTC.

V is TRBV29-1 and J is TRBJ2-3; no firm D call. This CDR3 has 13 residues. V lost 8 bases to trimming and J lost 2 bases, with 14 bases between them. Germline lookup yields CDR1 SQVTM and CDR2 ANQGSEA. CDR3 residues: CSSRHLSTDTQYF. The CDR3 bases are TGCAGCTCTAGACACCTATCCACAGATACGCAGTATTTT.

This clonotype was seen a handful of times. The V and J genes are TRBV20-1 and TRBJ1-1; 9 nucleotides agree with TRBD1. V gave up 6 bases and J gave up 4 bases; unmatched junction bases: 6. Germline V gives CDR1 DFQATT, CDR2 SNEGSKA (reference sequence). This CDR3 has 13 amino acids. As DNA, the CDR3 is TGCAGTGCCCTAGGGGACAGGGCCACTGAAGCTTTCTTT. This sequence encodes CSALGDRATEAFF.

The chain links TRBV29-1 to TRBJ2-7; the D gene is possibly TRBD2 (6 bases). Per the germline V gene, CDR1 is SQVTM and CDR2 is ANQGSEA. Trimming left V 8 bases short and J 3 bases short, with 23 bases between. The CDR3 totals 15 residues. The CDR3 nucleotides read TGCAGCACCCTGTCGACCGGACTACACTTCTACGAGCAGTACTTC. Translated: CSTLSTGLHFYEQYF.